The sample holds a few counts of the clone carrying this TCR beta chain. Germline assignment: CDR1 SEHNR and CDR2 FQNEAQ (reference sequence). V was cut by 0 bases and J by 1 base, with 19 bases left in between. This CDR3 is 19 amino acids long. The sample comes from a study of human T cells and chemical hapten exposure. Source study methods: 95,638 TCRs per sample was the median, with a range of roughly 23,224 to 690,600. TCRdb passed the RACE reads through MiXCR, listing each CDR3 protein once. The V and J calls and clone size are TCRdb's, not the authors'. The data show about 400,000 distinct CDR3 sequences, over 6% seen once. Time point given: patch test 2, 6 weeks after DPC sensitization. Treatment given: therapeutic diphenylcyclopropenone sensitization with weekly scalp DPC.

The receptor was isolated from a woman under 30 with alopecia areata. Some clones in this sample may be carry-over from other donors' samples. The sample was whole blood, taken in connection with sensitization to the hapten diphenylcyclopropenone (DPC). The rearrangement uses TRBV7-9 and TRBJ2-1; maybe TRBD1 (6 bases). CDR3 sequence reads: CASSLAGLGGRRSYNEQFF. The CDR3 bases are TGTGCCAGCAGCTTAGCGGGTTTAGGGGGTCGGCGGTCCTACAATGAGCAGTTCTTC.